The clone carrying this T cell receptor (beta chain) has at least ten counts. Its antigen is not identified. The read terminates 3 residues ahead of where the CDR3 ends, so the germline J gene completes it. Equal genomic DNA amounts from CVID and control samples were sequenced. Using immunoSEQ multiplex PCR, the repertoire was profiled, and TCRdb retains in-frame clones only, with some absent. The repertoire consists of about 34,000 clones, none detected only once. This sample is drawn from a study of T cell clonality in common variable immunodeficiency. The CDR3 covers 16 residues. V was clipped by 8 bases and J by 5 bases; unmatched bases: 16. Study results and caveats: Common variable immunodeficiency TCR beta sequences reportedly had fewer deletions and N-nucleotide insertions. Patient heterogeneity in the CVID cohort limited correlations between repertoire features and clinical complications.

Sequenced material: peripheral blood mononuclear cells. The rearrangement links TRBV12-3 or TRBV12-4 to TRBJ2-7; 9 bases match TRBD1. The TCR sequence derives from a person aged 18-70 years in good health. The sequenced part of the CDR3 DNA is TGTGCCAGCGGGGCCGACCCGGGACAGGGAGTCCACGAG. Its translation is CASGADPGQGVHE. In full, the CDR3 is CASGADPGQGVHEQYF.